Each of the 16 T cell receptor beta chains below was sequenced from the same sample in a study of identical twins. TCRdb re-called the 5' RACE reads through MiXCR, storing one row per CDR3 protein. Altogether 1.5 million to 2 million distinct CDR3 sequences are present, more than 30% being singletons, with the ten largest covering approximately 0.29%. The sequenced sample consisted of cord blood. These TCRs come from a newborn girl in good health.

This clonotype was picked up a small number of times. The genes are TRBV29-1 and TRBJ1-1, with D hard to call. V lost 1 base and J lost 6, with 9 bases in between. The CDR3 contains 12 residues. Germline loops: CDR1 SQVTM, CDR2 ANQGSEA. The DNA for the CDR3 is TGCAGCGTTGAAGGGAGAGACGCTGAAGCTTTCTTT. Its translation: CSVEGRDAEAFF.

This clonotype was seen a few times. The V call is TRBV3-1, the J call TRBJ1-4; D remains unclear. Germline V CDR1 and CDR2: LGHDT, YNNKEL (reference sequence). The CDR3 runs 12 residues. The ends were cut back, 1 base at V and 13 bases at J, with 10 bases in the middle. This CDR3 reads CASSQGRWGLFF. The CDR3 DNA sequence: TGTGCCAGCAGCCAAGGGAGATGGGGACTGTTTTTT.

The chain employs TRBV3-1 and TRBJ2-1, with a possible D match to TRBD2 (5 bases). The CDR3 spans 15 residues. CDR1 is LGHDT and CDR2 is YNNKEL in the germline V gene (reference sequence). V lost 1 base to trimming and J lost 5 bases, with 12 bases between them. The CDR3 sequence: CASSQVPSIHNEQFF. For the CDR3, the DNA is TGTGCCAGCAGCCAAGTACCTAGCATCCACAATGAGCAGTTCTTC.

Details on this clonotype: The junction and the germline gene differ at one end; a read error may be behind it. The J gene is TRBJ2-3, the V gene TRBV13, with D uncertain. Germline CDR1 and CDR2: PRHDT and FYEKMQ (reference sequence). This CDR3 is built from 13 residues. CDR3 nucleotides: TGTGTCAGCCCCCGCTACTACACAGATACGCAGTATTTT. This codes for CVSPRYYTDTQYF.

The V and J genes are TRBV28 and TRBJ1-5, with D perhaps matching TRBD1 (5 bases). The V and J ends lost 2 bases and 7 bases respectively, with 21 bases between them. CDR1 is MDHEN, CDR2 SYDVKM, per germline. The CDR3 is 17 amino acids. In DNA form, the CDR3 reads TGTGCCAGCAGTTTAAGGTGGAGTCGGGGCTTACTACAGCCCCAGCATTTT. Translation gives CASSLRWSRGLLQPQHF.

This chain joins TRBV2 and TRBJ2-2; D not certain. Trimming removed 3 bases from V and 1 base from J, with 6 bases in between. The CDR3 loop spans 14 amino acids. Germline V gene data show CDR1 as SNHLY and CDR2 as FYNNEI. The CDR3, as DNA: TGTGCCAGCAGTGACCGACAGAACACCGGGGAGCTGTTTTTT. Amino acid sequence: CASSDRQNTGELFF.

This chain uses TRBV3-1 with TRBJ2-3, with 8 bases identical to TRBD2. The ends lost 3 bases at V and 4 bases at J; junction bases unmatched: 15. Germline V gives CDR1 LGHDT, CDR2 YNNKEL (reference sequence). CDR3 size: 18 residues. This chain's CDR3 is CASSHPLRVSGEADTQYF. The CDR3 DNA follows: TGTGCCAGCAGCCACCCCCTCAGGGTTAGCGGGGAGGCAGATACGCAGTATTTT.

This clonotype was seen ten or more times. The chain employs TRBV6-5 and TRBJ2-1; D gene ambiguous. The CDR3 is made up of 17 amino acids. Germline values: CDR1 MNHEY, CDR2 SVGAGI. V lost 0 bases and J lost 10, with 22 bases in between. The CDR3 is CASSYSKWALEGLEQFF. Here the CDR3 DNA reads TGTGCCAGCAGTTACTCGAAGTGGGCTCTCGAAGGTTTGGAGCAGTTCTTC.

The rearrangement links TRBV9 to TRBJ2-5, with 9 bases lining up with TRBD2. This CDR3 is 15 amino acids long. J gave up 4 bases and V 2 bases, and 6 bases lay outside the gene matches. Germline values: CDR1 SGDLS, CDR2 YYNGEE. As DNA, the CDR3 is TGTGCCAGCAGCGTGTTAGCGGGAGAGAGAGAGACCCAGTACTTC. Protein: CASSVLAGERETQYF.

Only a few counts were recorded for this clonotype. The chain employs TRBV6-5 and TRBJ2-5; maybe TRBD1 (5 bases). The CDR3 is made up of 15 amino acids. Germline V gene sequence: CDR1 MNHEY, CDR2 SVGAGI. The V end was cut by 0 bases, the J end by 7 bases, with 15 bases between. Here the CDR3 DNA reads TGTGCCAGCAGTTACTCCGGCAGGGCAAGGGTGACCCAGTACTTC. It specifies CASSYSGRARVTQYF.

This clonotype was detected only a few times. The chain has TRBV20-1 and TRBJ2-4; tentatively, D is TRBD2 (6 bases). The V gene's germline CDR1 is DFQATT and CDR2 SNEGSKA (reference sequence). The CDR3 is 15 amino acids. The germline V and J ends were trimmed by 5 bases and 1 base, with 15 bases remaining between them. The DNA for the CDR3 is TGCAGTGCTCCAAGGGCGGGGACGGCCAAAAACATTCAGTACTTC. As protein: CSAPRAGTAKNIQYF.

The V call is TRBV7-2, the J call TRBJ1-2; no definite D call. The V and J ends lost 4 bases and 10 bases respectively, with 10 bases between them. The CDR3 runs to 11 residues. Per the germline V gene, CDR1 is SGHTA and CDR2 is FQGNSA. As DNA, the CDR3 is TGTGCCAGCAGCTCCCGGGTGGACTACACCTTC. Encoded protein: CASSSRVDYTF.

This clonotype has just a few counts. The chain uses TRBV12-3 or TRBV12-4 and TRBJ2-5; D not certain. V was pared by 6 bases and J by 2 bases, with 16 bases between. The CDR3 consists of 15 residues. The CDR3 region is CASSPTVAPQETQYF. The CDR3 bases are TGTGCCAGCAGCCCTACGGTGGCACCACAAGAGACCCAGTACTTC.

The J gene is TRBJ2-3, the V gene TRBV29-1; 10 bases map to TRBD2. CDR3 length: 14 amino acids. From germline, CDR1 is SQVTM and CDR2 ANQGSEA. V lost 4 bases and J lost 5; bases outside the gene matches: 6. The CDR3 sequence: CSVVSGGARDTQYF. The CDR3, as DNA: TGCAGCGTTGTGAGCGGGGGGGCTCGAGATACGCAGTATTTT.

This clonotype was found a few times. The chain couples TRBV20-1 to TRBJ2-6; D not certain. Germline values: CDR1 DFQATT, CDR2 SNEGSKA (reference sequence). Trimming took 7 bases from V and 2 from J, leaving 3 bases between them. There are 11 residues in the CDR3. In DNA, the CDR3 is TGCAGTGTCCCTGGGGCCAACGTCCTGACTTTC. It encodes CSVPGANVLTF.

The chain carries TRBV7-9 and TRBJ1-1, with D perhaps TRBD1 (5 bases). V was clipped by 5 bases and J by 0 bases, with 16 bases between them. Germline V gives CDR1 SEHNR, CDR2 FQNEAQ (reference sequence). The CDR3 consists of 16 residues. CDR3 region: CASSRLYGAVNTEAFF. In DNA form, the CDR3 reads TGTGCCAGCAGCCGATTATACGGGGCGGTGAACACTGAAGCTTTCTTT.